The present T cell receptor (beta chain) was sequenced within a study of shared clonotypes between healthy human individuals. Some clones are missing from TCRdb's copy, which holds only in-frame ones; the method was immunoSEQ multiplex PCR. The table includes 530,000 or so clones, around 79% detected once. This CDR3 spans 16 amino acids. V lost 1 base and J 1 base, leaving 10 bases between the germline ends. Germline lookup yields CDR1 SGHTA and CDR2 FQGTGA. It was approximately 100 million PBMCs that unsorted samples used for genomic DNA. The clonotype was recovered from a woman aged 40 to 49 in good health. Some clones in this sample may be carry-over from other donors' samples. The sample consisted of PBMCs. V usage is TRBV7-3 and J usage is TRBJ2-2, with D tentatively TRBD1 or TRBD2 (5 bases each). Here the CDR3 reads CASSLSGGRNTGELFF. The CDR3 DNA follows: TGTGCCAGCAGCTTAAGTGGGGGTCGGAACACCGGGGAGCTGTTTTTT.